This record looks at one T cell receptor beta chain sequence and its context. Libraries were prepared by immunoSEQ multiplex PCR; TCRdb keeps only in-frame clonotypes and omits some of them. This table has more than 35,000 clones, around 89% appearing once. Trimming cost V 1 base and J 0 bases, with 7 bases left between them. From germline, CDR1 is MGHRA and CDR2 YSYEKL. The CDR3 consists of 15 residues. These data originate in a study of OX40 agonist ivuxolimab in advanced cancers. The clonotype originates from an adult with an advanced solid tumor such as melanoma, head and neck, liver or kidney cancer. The specimen was CD4+ or CD8+ T cells sorted from blood, collected in a trial of the OX40 agonist ivuxolimab. The rearrangement uses TRBV4-1 and TRBJ2-4; TRBD1 is a possible D gene (5 bases). The CDR3 loop is CASSQGQPAKNIQYF. CDR3 bases: TGCGCCAGCAGCCAAGGACAGCCAGCCAAAAACATTCAGTACTTC.